This T cell receptor beta chain appears in the sequencing data of a study of blood T cell repertoires in COVID-19. Study background: Material from acute and convalescent COVID-19 was sourced from the United States, Italy and Spain. T cells, B-cell-depleted T cells, or PBMCs provided the cDNA or gDNA that served as material.

Original processing notes: The authors estimated nucleated cell counts from reference gene primer amplification. The protocol was immunoSEQ multiplex PCR, while the TCRdb copy is restricted to in-frame clones and leaves out a portion. V, J and clone size were drawn from that table, and D and trimming were deduced from the DNA. The sample records around 70,000 clones, roughly 80% being singletons. This clone came up a few times. V lost 3 bases, J lost 4 bases, and 8 bases stayed unmatched. CDR1 and CDR2 (germline): LGHNA, YNFKEQ. The CDR3 is 16 amino acids. The sequencing sample was made of peripheral blood. The receptor was isolated from a woman in her forties or fifties with acute or convalescent COVID-19. The V call is TRBV4-2, the J call TRBJ1-5; 8 bases map to TRBD1. The CDR3 DNA reads as TGTGCCAGCAGCCAGGATAGACAGGGGCCAAATCAGCCCCAGCATTTT. The encoded protein is CASSQDRQGPNQPQHF.